One and the same sample provided the 14 T cell receptor beta chains below, sequenced in a study of cytomegalovirus exposure and HLA in healthy donors. Libraries were prepared by immunoSEQ multiplex PCR; TCRdb keeps only in-frame clonotypes and omits some of them. The sample comprises tens of thousands of clones, 90% to 95% of which are singletons, and around 2% rests with the top ten. Sequences were obtained from PBMCs. The receptors were sampled from a man aged 18-30 years in good health and CMV-seronegative.

The rearrangement links TRBV7-2 to TRBJ2-3, with 7 nucleotides matching TRBD1. V was clipped by 2 bases and J by 0 bases; unmatched bases: 2. This CDR3 has 15 residues. The germline CDR1 and CDR2 sequences are SGHTA and FQGNSA. CDR3 in DNA: TGTGCCAGCAGCTTACCGGGACAGAGCACAGATACGCAGTATTTT. Translation gives CASSLPGQSTDTQYF. Combining the CDR3 with reference TRBV7-2 and TRBJ2-3 gives the whole variable domain GAGVSQSPSNKVTEKGKDVELRCDPISGHTALYWYRQSLGQGLEFLIYFQGNSAPDKSGLPSDRFSAERTGGSVSTLTIQRTQQEDSAVYLCASSLPGQSTDTQYFGPGTRLTVL.

The genes are TRBV19 and TRBJ2-2; 7 positions agree with TRBD1. The CDR3 is 18 amino acids. V gave up 5 bases and J gave up 5 bases; unmatched junction bases: 17. Looked up from germline, CDR1 is LNHDA and CDR2 is SQIVND (reference sequence). The CDR3 protein is CASSDRDRLSTGTGELFF. The CDR3 DNA reads as TGTGCCAGTAGTGACCGGGACAGACTCTCAACGGGGACCGGGGAGCTGTTTTTT.

The chain couples TRBV4-1 to TRBJ1-1; D gene unclear. Germline lookup yields CDR1 MGHRA and CDR2 YSYEKL. The germline V and J ends were trimmed by 1 base and 2 bases, with 8 bases remaining between them. The CDR3 has 14 residues. As DNA, the CDR3 is TGCGCCAGCAGCCAAGGGACTCCAAACACTGAAGCTTTCTTT. Translating gives CASSQGTPNTEAFF.

V is TRBV7-9 and J is TRBJ2-4, with D perhaps matching TRBD2 (6 bases). The V gene lost 5 bases and the J gene lost 1 base, with 18 bases spanning the gap. In germline, CDR1 is SEHNR, CDR2 FQNEAQ (reference sequence). The CDR3 is 17 amino acids. This chain's CDR3 is CASSRLDSEIAKNIQYF. DNA of the CDR3: TGTGCCAGCAGCAGACTAGACAGCGAGATTGCCAAAAACATTCAGTACTTC. The whole variable domain, filled in from reference TRBV7-9 and TRBJ2-4, reads DTGVSQNPRHKITKRGQNVTFRCDPISEHNRLYWYRQTLGQGPEFLTYFQNEAQLEKSRLLSDRFSAERPKGSFSTLEIQRTEQGDSAMYLCASSRLDSEIAKNIQYFGAGTRLSVL.

The chain couples TRBV11-3 to TRBJ2-7; weak D call: TRBD2 (5 bases). The CDR3 covers 14 residues. Between the trimmed V and J ends, which lost 8 bases and 3 bases, there was a span of 17 bases. Germline CDR1 SGHNT, CDR2 YENEEA. The CDR3 region is CASQESLGVYEQYF. Here the CDR3 DNA reads TGTGCCAGCCAGGAAAGTCTCGGGGTCTACGAGCAGTACTTC.

V and J are TRBV7-6 and TRBJ2-3; a weak D match, TRBD2 (6 bases). Trimming cost V 2 bases and J 3 bases, with 6 bases left between them. The CDR3 is 13 amino acids. From germline, CDR1 is SGHVS and CDR2 FNYEAQ. Written as DNA, the CDR3 is TGTGCCAGCAGCTTAAGCGGGACAGATACGCAGTATTTT. This sequence encodes CASSLSGTDTQYF.

The V call is TRBV28, the J call TRBJ2-7, with D hard to call. The V end lost 1 base, the J end lost 0 bases, and 10 bases lay between the germline ends. This CDR3 is 15 amino acids long. Per the germline V gene, CDR1 is MDHEN and CDR2 is SYDVKM. The CDR3 bases are TGTGCCAGCAGTTTATTCCCTGTGAGCTCCTACGAGCAGTACTTC. Protein product: CASSLFPVSSYEQYF. Together with reference TRBV28 and TRBJ2-7, the CDR3 gives the full variable domain: DVKVTQSSRYLVKRTGEKVFLECVQDMDHENMFWYRQDPGLGLRLIYFSYDVKMKEKGDIPEGYSVSREKKERFSLILESASTNQTSMYLCASSLFPVSSYEQYFGPGTRLTVT.

This chain uses TRBV5-1 with TRBJ2-3; the match to TRBD2 covers 10 bases. The CDR3 has 14 amino acids. Germline lookup yields CDR1 SGHRS and CDR2 YFSETQ. Unmatched junction bases numbered 8, after V lost 7 bases and J lost 6 bases. CDR3 sequence (DNA): TGCGCCAGCTCTAGCGGGAGTGGTCGGGATACGCAGTATTTT. It yields the protein CASSSGSGRDTQYF.

The rearrangement uses TRBV7-2 and TRBJ2-5, with D perhaps TRBD2 (5 bases). Trimming cost V 1 base and J 2 bases, with 8 bases left between them. The length of the CDR3 is 14 residues. Germline V gives CDR1 SGHTA, CDR2 FQGNSA. The CDR3: CASSLGRRQETQYF. As DNA, the CDR3 is TGTGCCAGCAGCTTAGGGAGGCGACAAGAGACCCAGTACTTC. Full variable domain (remainder filled in from reference TRBV7-2 and TRBJ2-5): GAGVSQSPSNKVTEKGKDVELRCDPISGHTALYWYRQSLGQGLEFLIYFQGNSAPDKSGLPSDRFSAERTGGSVSTLTIQRTQQEDSAVYLCASSLGRRQETQYFGPGTRLLVL.

This clone has a single count. The gene calls are TRBV11-2 and TRBJ2-1; D perhaps matches TRBD2 (6 bases). The CDR3 contains 15 residues. V was trimmed by 1 base and J by 8 bases, leaving 15 bases between them. In germline, CDR1 is SGHAT, CDR2 FQNNGV. CDR3 sequence (DNA): TGTGCCAGCAGCTTAGCCGGGAGCGTTTGGGATGAGCAGTTCTTC. Its protein is CASSLAGSVWDEQFF. The variable domain in full, with the rest retrieved from reference TRBV11-2 and TRBJ2-1, is EAGVAQSPRYKIIEKRQSVAFWCNPISGHATLYWYQQILGQGPKLLIQFQNNGVVDDSQLPKDRFSAERLKGVDSTLKIQPAKLEDSAVYLCASSLAGSVWDEQFFGPGTRLTVL.

The chain links TRBV5-4 to TRBJ2-1; D gene ambiguous. The CDR3 is 13 residues long. Trimming removed 1 base from V and 3 bases from J, with 5 bases in between. Germline values: CDR1 SGHNT, CDR2 YYREEE (reference sequence). The CDR3 sequence is CASSLTVYNEQFF. CDR3 nucleotides: TGTGCCAGCAGCTTGACAGTCTACAATGAGCAGTTCTTC.

This chain joins TRBV4-2 and TRBJ1-4; D may be TRBD1 (6 bases). The CDR3 runs 15 residues. The germline V and J ends were trimmed by 5 bases and 7 bases, with 17 bases remaining between them. The germline CDR1 and CDR2 sequences are LGHNA and YNFKEQ. In DNA, the CDR3 is TGTGCCAGCAGCGCTGAGCAGGGGATGGGTGAAAAACTGTTTTTT. It is translated as CASSAEQGMGEKLFF.

The gene calls are TRBV19 and TRBJ2-3, with D possibly matching TRBD2 (6 bases). V gave up 3 bases and J gave up 6 bases, with 13 bases separating them. Germline V gives CDR1 LNHDA, CDR2 SQIVND (reference sequence). This CDR3 contains 14 residues. The chain's CDR3 is CASSISLARDTQYF. The CDR3 nucleotides read TGTGCCAGTAGTATTTCCCTAGCGCGGGATACGCAGTATTTT.

The chain has TRBV29-1 and TRBJ2-7; TRBD1 matches 7 bases. The CDR3 runs 14 residues. From germline, CDR1 is SQVTM and CDR2 ANQGSEA. The V and J ends lost 5 bases and 2 bases, in that order; junction bases with no gene match: 9. The CDR3 here is CSVILGQRAYEQYF. CDR3 in DNA: TGCAGCGTTATCCTGGGACAGCGAGCCTACGAGCAGTACTTC.